One and the same sample provided the 6 T cell receptor beta chains below, sequenced in a study of CD8 T cells in ankylosing spondylitis. TCRdb called the 5' RACE reads again in MiXCR, with one record for every CDR3 protein. The sample contains 85,000 to 100,000 distinct CDR3 sequences, 8.8% of which appear only once. The sample comprised blood, either unsorted or a sorted T cell fraction (not recorded which). These receptors originate from a male donor with ankylosing spondylitis or in good health (not recorded which).

Only a few counts were recorded for this clonotype. The chain carries TRBV2 and TRBJ2-7; a weak D match, TRBD1 (6 bases). In germline, CDR1 is SNHLY, CDR2 FYNNEI. The CDR3 is 10 residues long. V was clipped by 10 bases and J by 7 bases, with 11 bases between them. The CDR3 sequence is CATTGTEQYF. CDR3 DNA: TGTGCCACGACCGGGACAGAGCAGTACTTC.

This clonotype has a count of ten or more. V and J are TRBV5-1 and TRBJ1-1; D gene ambiguous. This CDR3 comprises 15 residues. Germline CDR1 and CDR2: SGHRS and YFSETQ. V lost 4 bases to trimming and J lost 3 bases, with 16 bases between them. This CDR3 reads CASSQSVFEDTEAFF. The CDR3 DNA reads as TGCGCCAGCAGCCAAAGTGTTTTCGAGGACACTGAAGCTTTCTTT.

At least ten counts were recorded for this clonotype. The chain employs TRBV5-1 and TRBJ2-3; TRBD2 agrees at 7 bases. V shed 0 bases, J shed 0 bases, and the junction held 4 bases outside the gene matches. CDR1 and CDR2 from the germline V gene are SGHRS and YFSETQ. The CDR3 extends over 16 amino acids. The DNA of the CDR3 is TGCGCCAGCAGCTTGGACCCCGGGAGGAGCACAGATACGCAGTATTTT. Translation gives CASSLDPGRSTDTQYF.

This clonotype was seen ten or more times. V is TRBV7-9 and J is TRBJ2-1; D gene unclear. The V end lost 2 bases, the J end lost 8 bases, and 4 bases lay between the germline ends. The V gene's germline CDR1 is SEHNR and CDR2 FQNEAQ (reference sequence). The CDR3 runs to 11 residues. CDR3 bases: TGTGCCAGCAGCTTAAAAGATGAGCAGTTCTTC. Translating it yields CASSLKDEQFF.

This clonotype was seen ten or more times. The V gene is TRBV18, the J gene TRBJ2-7; maybe TRBD1 (6 bases). V gave up 2 bases and J gave up 3 bases, with 14 bases separating them. The CDR3 covers 15 residues. In germline, CDR1 is KGHSH, CDR2 LQKENI. CDR3 protein: CASSPRQVSNYEQYF. The CDR3, as DNA: TGTGCCAGCTCACCAAGACAGGTATCGAACTACGAGCAGTACTTC. The full variable domain, with the rest looked up from reference TRBV18 and TRBJ2-7, is NAGVMQNPRHLVRRRGQEARLRCSPMKGHSHVYWYRQLPEEGLKFMVYLQKENIIDESGMPKERFSAEFPKEGPSILRIQQVVRGDSAAYFCASSPRQVSNYEQYFGPGTRLTVT.

This clonotype turned up a few times. The V and J genes are TRBV7-9 and TRBJ2-5; unclear D gene. The CDR3 loop spans 14 amino acids. Trimming pared 2 bases from V and 1 base from J, leaving 8 bases between. Germline V gene sequence: CDR1 SEHNR, CDR2 FQNEAQ (reference sequence). The CDR3 is CASSLFVSQETQYF. The CDR3 region has the DNA TGTGCCAGCAGCTTATTTGTCAGCCAAGAGACCCAGTACTTC.